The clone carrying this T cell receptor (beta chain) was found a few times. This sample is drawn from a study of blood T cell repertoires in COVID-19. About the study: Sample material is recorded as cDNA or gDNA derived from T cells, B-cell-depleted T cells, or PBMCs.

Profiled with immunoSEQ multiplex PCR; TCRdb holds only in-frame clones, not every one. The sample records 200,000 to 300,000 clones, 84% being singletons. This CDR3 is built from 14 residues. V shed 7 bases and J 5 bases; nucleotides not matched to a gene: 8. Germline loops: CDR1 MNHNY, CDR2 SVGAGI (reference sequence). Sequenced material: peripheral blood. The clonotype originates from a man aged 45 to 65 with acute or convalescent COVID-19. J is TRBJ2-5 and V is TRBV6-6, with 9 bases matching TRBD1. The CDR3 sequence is CASNAGTGYETQYF. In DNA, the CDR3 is TGTGCCAGCAACGCCGGGACAGGGTATGAGACCCAGTACTTC.